One sample yielded the 11 T cell receptor beta chains listed below, sequenced in a study of blood T cell repertoires in COVID-19 (dated by TCRdb to about 2020). Libraries were made using the immunoSEQ multiplex PCR assay. TCRdb stores this immuneACCESS table with in-frame sequences only. Part of the clones is absent; in the studies checked, under half of the shortfall reflects unresolved V genes, and no reason is known for the rest. For this sample there are 470,000 or so clones; about 85% appear just once. The top ten constitute under 2.5% of the sample. Specimen: PBMCs or T cells enriched from blood (not recorded which). The source of these receptors is a woman under 30 with acute COVID-19.

The rearrangement links TRBV27 to TRBJ2-7, with D possibly TRBD1 on 5 matching bases. The V end was cut by 5 bases, the J end by 7 bases, with 12 bases between. The CDR3 runs 12 residues. The germline V gene encodes CDR1 MNHEY and CDR2 SMNVEV (reference sequence). As DNA, the CDR3 is TGTGCCAGCAGTCCCCAGGGCGTTGAGCAGTACTTC. Its protein product is CASSPQGVEQYF.

This clone appeared once. V usage is TRBV5-1 and J usage is TRBJ1-3, with D hard to call. V lost 2 bases to trimming and J lost 0 bases, with 6 bases between them. The CDR3 runs to 14 residues. Germline values: CDR1 SGHRS, CDR2 YFSETQ. The CDR3 DNA reads as TGCGCCAGCAGCTTTGACAACTCTGGAAACACCATATATTTT. This codes for CASSFDNSGNTIYF.

V and J are TRBV18 and TRBJ1-6; unclear D gene. CDR1 and CDR2 (germline): KGHSH, LQKENI. The CDR3 covers 16 residues. The V and J ends lost 5 bases and 7 bases respectively, with 18 bases between them. The CDR3 bases are TGTGCCAGCTCAGCGCAACCGGGAACGGGGAATTCACCCCTCCACTTT. As protein: CASSAQPGTGNSPLHF.

The chain has TRBV6-5 and TRBJ1-1; 7 nucleotides align to TRBD1. Germline V gene lookup returns CDR1 MNHEY and CDR2 SVGAGI. Trimming took 10 bases from V and 5 from J; bases not matched to a gene: 16. This CDR3 region has 15 residues. The CDR3 region is CATSKVQGYWTEAFF. CDR3 bases: TGTGCCACCTCGAAAGTACAGGGGTATTGGACTGAAGCTTTCTTT.

This chain uses TRBV7-2 with TRBJ2-1; 9 bases map to TRBD2. Losses at the gene ends were 1 base for V and 3 bases for J; bases not matched to a gene: 7. The CDR3 contains 17 residues. Germline loops: CDR1 SGHTA, CDR2 FQGNSA. The CDR3 nucleotides read TGTGCCAGCAGCTTAGTAGCGACTAGCGGCTACTACAATGAGCAGTTCTTC. Translating it yields CASSLVATSGYYNEQFF.

V is TRBV28 and J is TRBJ1-1; 9 bases agree with TRBD1. V was pared by 3 bases and J by 5 bases, with 7 bases of the junction left unmatched. Per the germline V gene, CDR1 is MDHEN and CDR2 is SYDVKM. CDR3 length: 15 residues. As DNA, the CDR3 is TGTGCCAGCAGTTTGACAGGGGGGGATGTTACTGAAGCTTTCTTT. Translation: CASSLTGGDVTEAFF.

The chain uses TRBV18 and TRBJ2-5; tentative D call: TRBD2 (5 bases). From germline, CDR1 is KGHSH and CDR2 LQKENI. The CDR3 runs 15 residues. The V end lost 3 bases, the J end lost 13 bases, and 24 bases lay between the germline ends. CDR3 sequence reads: CASSPSSEFAGRGYF. In DNA form, the CDR3 reads TGTGCCAGCTCACCGTCGTCAGAGTTCGCAGGACGGGGGTACTTC. Full variable domain (missing parts from reference TRBV18 and TRBJ2-5): NAGVMQNPRHLVRRRGQEARLRCSPMKGHSHVYWYRQLPEEGLKFMVYLQKENIIDESGMPKERFSAEFPKEGPSILRIQQVVRGDSAAYFCASSPSSEFAGRGYFGPGTRLLVL.

This clone was counted between two and nine times. The CDR3 bases are TGTGCCAGCACACTCCGGGACAGGGGAATGTACTATGGCTACACCTTC. It yields the protein CASTLRDRGMYYGYTF. This chain joins TRBV5-6 and TRBJ1-2, with 10 bases aligning to TRBD1. Germline V gives CDR1 SGHDT, CDR2 YYEEEE. With 6 bases clipped from V and 3 bases from J, the junction kept 11 bases outside the gene matches. The CDR3 covers 16 residues.

This chain connects TRBV27 to TRBJ1-1; TRBD1 matches at 7 bases. Germline CDR1 reads MNHEY; CDR2 reads SMNVEV (reference sequence). With V trimmed by 4 bases and J by 10 bases, 12 bases remained unmatched. The CDR3 covers 14 residues. CDR3 region: CASSSQQGGLSAFF. Written as DNA, the CDR3 is TGTGCCAGCAGTTCCCAGCAGGGGGGCCTTTCAGCTTTCTTT.

This clone has only a few counts. V is TRBV7-9 and J is TRBJ1-6, with D unclear. The CDR3 sequence is 15 residues long. The ends were cut back, 0 bases at V and 7 bases at J, with 10 bases in the middle. Germline CDR1 is SEHNR and CDR2 is FQNEAQ (reference sequence). Here the CDR3 reads CASSLAEVSNSPLHF. CDR3 coding DNA: TGTGCCAGCAGCTTAGCCGAGGTATCCAATTCACCCCTCCACTTT.

This clone was seen many times. J is TRBJ2-3 and V is TRBV11-2, with TRBD2 matching over 7 bases. The CDR3 spans 19 residues. Germline lookup yields CDR1 SGHAT and CDR2 FQNNGV. The J segment lost 2 bases and the V segment lost 2 bases, leaving 16 bases of the junction unmatched. The CDR3 coding sequence is TGTGCCAGCAGCTTAAAGATCGGACTAGTGACTGCTCTCACAGATACGCAGTATTTT. It codes for CASSLKIGLVTALTDTQYF.